This T cell receptor (beta chain) is from a study of OX40 agonist ivuxolimab in advanced cancers. Broader study findings: Doses of 0.1 to 3.0 mg/kg were accompanied by clonal expansion of CD4+ and CD8+ blood T cells by week 6. The specificity for antigen of the expanded peripheral T cells was not determined.

Looked up from germline, CDR1 is SGHAT and CDR2 is FQNNGV. The CDR3 sequence is 15 residues long. Trimming cost V 4 bases and J 5 bases; bases outside gene matches: 8. The protocol was immunoSEQ multiplex PCR, while the TCRdb copy is restricted to in-frame clones and leaves out a portion. The table has fewer than 85,000 clones, 70% to 90% seen once. About this clone: Its specificity is unknown.

The sequence derives from an adult with an advanced solid tumor such as melanoma, head and neck, liver or kidney cancer. V is TRBV11-2 and J is TRBJ1-1; 9 bases match TRBD1. The sequences come from CD4+ or CD8+ T cells sorted from blood, collected in a trial of the OX40 agonist ivuxolimab. The CDR3 DNA is TGTGCCAGCAGCTCCTACAGGGGGCGAGGGACTGAAGCTTTCTTT. Residues: CASSSYRGRGTEAFF.